These T cell receptor beta chains were read from a single sample in a study of T cells expressing NK-cell markers. For each CDR3 protein, TCRdb gives one entry from its re-call of the 5' RACE reads, without DNA. This listing includes roughly 390,000 distinct CDR3 sequences. Specimen: blood T cells: a sorted CD56 or NKG2C T cell subset, CD4+ or CD8+ T cells, or bulk PBMC T cells (not recorded which). Receptors were obtained from a man between 18 and 69 years old in good health. CDR3s include the opening cysteine and the closing phenylalanine or tryptophan. Fields, in order: J gene, V gene, CDR3 protein.

>TRBJ2-2|TRBV21-1
CASSKTSGAMMKNTGELFF
>TRBJ1-5|TRBV27
CASSLRPEWTQHF
>TRBJ1-5|TRBV28
CASSEDPSNQPQHF
>TRBJ2-1|TRBV6-6
CATGLAGAPFF
>TRBJ2-3|TRBV5-3
CARSQLWADTQYF
>TRBJ1-1|TRBV29-1
CSVETTEEAFF
>TRBJ2-4|TRBV3-1
CASSQPGQVKGGNIQYF
>TRBJ2-3|TRBV3-1
CASSQGGGATDTQYF
>TRBJ2-7|TRBV20-1
CSAHIGQALGGEQYF
>TRBJ2-7|TRBV6-2/TRBV6-3
CASSFPLAGILYEQYF
>TRBJ2-2|TRBV2
CASSRGDPANTGELFF
>TRBJ2-1|TRBV15
CATSRGSDQPYNEQFF
>TRBJ2-7|TRBV20-1
CSANPRVASSYEQYF
>TRBJ1-1|TRBV12-3/TRBV12-4
CASRRQGSGTEAFF
>TRBJ1-2|TRBV28
CASRPHGSSFVYGYTF
>TRBJ1-3|TRBV11-3
CASSASRASGNTIYF
>TRBJ1-6|TRBV2
CASSRDMSNSPLHF